This TCR beta chain was recovered during a study of T cells in Graves' hyperthyroidism and ophthalmopathy. Broader study findings: Among thyroid clonotypes expanded above 0.001, most also appeared in blood.

There are a few counts of this clonotype. Its antigen is undetermined. It was RNA transcripts that yielded the amplified TCR beta CDR3 regions. In the first-round RT-PCR of the TCR CDR3, the HTBI primer set was used. A single record per CDR3 protein comes from TCRdb applying MiXCR to the multiplex PCR reads. The sample gives about 640,000 distinct CDR3 sequences, about 45% of which show up once; about 7.7% is in the top ten. The study left out patients who had uncontrolled infection, other autoimmune disease, pregnancy or lactation. This clonotype originated in an adult man with Graves' disease, either hyperthyroidism or ophthalmopathy (not recorded which). Sequenced sample: peripheral blood or thyroid tissue (not recorded which).

Here the CDR3 reads CASSLARLGSETQYF. As DNA, the CDR3 is TGTGCCAGCAGCTTGGCCAGGTTAGGGTCCGAGACCCAGTACTTC. The V call is TRBV5-4, the J call TRBJ2-5; unclear D gene. From germline, CDR1 is SGHNT and CDR2 YYREEE (reference sequence). The CDR3 has 15 amino acids. V lost 0 bases, J lost 5 bases, and 14 bases lay in between.